This record covers a single TCR beta chain. In its sample, this clonotype was seen a few times. Its antigen has not been determined. No base quality values were provided; no much bigger clone lies one nucleotide off. Its CDR3 holds 16 amino acids, cysteine through phenylalanine. The DNA shown is the 48-base CDR3, in frame from base 1. V is pared back by 10 bases and J by 2 bases, with 24 bases lying between the germline termini. Via the germline V gene, CDR1 is ENHRY and CDR2 SYGVKD. Receptors were amplified or captured by RT-PCR. Sequencing was performed on an Illumina HiSeq 2500. Using fastp trimming at Q25 and MiXCR clonotype assembly, TCRdb reanalyzed the public sequencing data and kept in-frame beta chains. Identical CDR3 protein sequences are pooled into one entry, listed with their most common genes and DNA. In all, the sample holds about 240,000 distinct CDR3 sequences, and roughly an eighth of those were seen once. The ten largest clonotypes hold 7.8% of the sample.

This record belongs to a study of response to subunit inactivated influenza vaccine (dated by TCRdb to 2016 to 2018). General notes on the study: To follow how T cells responded to a trivalent subunit inactivated influenza vaccine, the researchers relied on deep quantitative profiling of the T cell receptor repertoire. The study at large found these results: The authors proposed that each seasonal influenza vaccination may bring in only a limited number of new T cells.

Recombination joined TRBV10-3 with TRBJ2-7; the D gene is perhaps TRBD1, from 7 matching bases. This receptor was taken from a man aged 45 to 65 who received an inactivated influenza vaccine. Donor details come from another sample of the same person, matched by shared clones. The sample here was non-naive T cells sorted from PBMCs, taken 14 to 15 days before vaccination. Taken with the paper, the label for cell subset or site translates to: memory T cell fraction. Here the CDR3 is given as CATAPGAGGGTYEQYF. The nucleotides read TGTGCCACCGCCCCGGGGGCAGGGGGAGGCACCTACGAGCAGTACTTC.